What follows are 31 T cell receptor beta chains derived from one specimen sequenced in a study of T cell changes during pregnancy in multiple sclerosis. Sequencing was performed with immunoSEQ multiplex PCR; in TCRdb, only in-frame clones are kept and a portion is missing. The table shows 55,000 to 75,000 clones, with around nine tenths occurring only once. Sequenced here: peripheral blood, sampled in the third trimester of pregnancy. Receptor source: a female donor in good health, enrolled as a control in a pregnancy study.

The CDR3 is CASSIQGDNQPQHF. The CDR3 DNA reads as TGTGCCAGTAGTATCCAGGGGGACAATCAGCCCCAGCATTTT. This chain links TRBV19 with TRBJ1-5, with 7 bases lining up with TRBD1. Germline lookup yields CDR1 LNHDA and CDR2 SQIVND (reference sequence). CDR3 length: 14 residues. The J segment lost 3 bases and the V segment lost 3 bases, leaving 2 bases of the junction unmatched.

The chain is built from TRBV27 and TRBJ2-1; the D is unclear. The CDR3 consists of 13 residues. In germline, CDR1 is MNHEY, CDR2 SMNVEV (reference sequence). The V gene lost 6 bases and the J gene lost 0 bases, with 6 bases spanning the gap. The CDR3 sequence is CASRESSYNEQFF. In DNA, the CDR3 is TGTGCCAGCAGGGAGAGCTCCTACAATGAGCAGTTCTTC.

This chain joins TRBV19 and TRBJ1-1; 10 bases fit TRBD1. Losses at the gene ends were 9 bases for V and 0 bases for J; bases not matched to a gene: 4. This CDR3 is 14 amino acids long. Germline assignment: CDR1 LNHDA and CDR2 SQIVND (reference sequence). For the CDR3, the DNA is TGTGCCAGCCGGGACAGGGGAATGAACACTGAAGCTTTCTTT. This gives the protein CASRDRGMNTEAFF.

V usage is TRBV30 and J usage is TRBJ1-1; TRBD1 agrees at 10 bases. Germline CDR1 reads GTSNPN; CDR2 reads SVGIG (reference sequence). CDR3 length: 14 residues. Trimming removed 0 bases from V and 5 bases from J; junction bases left unmatched: 3. CDR3 amino acids: CAWSVDRGRTEAFF. The CDR3 DNA sequence: TGTGCCTGGAGTGTAGACAGGGGGCGGACTGAAGCTTTCTTT.

The chain has TRBV6-1 and TRBJ1-2; D remains unclear. Germline assignment: CDR1 MNHNS and CDR2 SASEGT. CDR3 size: 13 residues. Trimming shortened V by 6 bases and J by 9 bases, and 17 bases separated the two germline ends. Here the CDR3 reads CASRPGSSRSYTF. The CDR3 DNA is TGTGCCAGCAGGCCCGGGTCTAGCCGTAGCTACACCTTC.

This rearrangement joins TRBV15 to TRBJ2-5; tentatively, D is TRBD2 (5 bases). V lost 3 bases to trimming and J lost 5 bases, with 16 bases between them. The CDR3 runs to 15 residues. Germline values: CDR1 LNHNV, CDR2 YYDKDF (reference sequence). CDR3 coding DNA: TGTGCCACCAGCAGCGGGGTCCCGGGTCTGGAGACCCAGTACTTC. Protein sequence: CATSSGVPGLETQYF.

The chain is built from TRBV7-2 and TRBJ1-2; the match to TRBD1 covers 10 bases. CDR1 is SGHTA and CDR2 is FQGNSA in the germline V gene. The CDR3 covers 14 residues. V was clipped by 7 bases and J by 2 bases; unmatched bases: 4. This CDR3 reads CASNLGQGNYGYTF. The DNA of the CDR3 is TGTGCCAGCAACTTGGGACAGGGGAACTATGGCTACACCTTC.

The CDR3 loop is CASSPLGQGAYSGNTIYF. DNA for the CDR3: TGTGCCAGCTCACCACTCGGACAGGGGGCATACTCTGGAAACACCATATATTTT. This chain joins TRBV18 and TRBJ1-3, with 11 bases identical to TRBD1. Trimming cost V 1 base and J 0 bases; bases outside gene matches: 5. Germline V lookup: CDR1 KGHSH, CDR2 LQKENI. The CDR3 is 18 residues long.

J is TRBJ2-5 and V is TRBV5-1; a weak D match, TRBD1 (6 bases). Germline V gene data show CDR1 as SGHRS and CDR2 as YFSETQ. Deletions cut 5 bases from V and 2 bases from J, with 16 bases between. The CDR3 has 15 amino acids. DNA of the CDR3: TGCGCCAGCAGGTGGCATCCGACAGGTCAAGAGACCCAGTACTTC. Protein sequence: CASRWHPTGQETQYF.

The rearrangement links TRBV5-1 to TRBJ2-3; 13 nucleotides match TRBD2. V gave up 2 bases and J gave up 1 base; unmatched junction bases: 7. The germline V gene encodes CDR1 SGHRS and CDR2 YFSETQ. The CDR3 sequence is 18 residues long. The CDR3 protein is CASSFLPGTSGGTDTQYF. The CDR3 DNA reads TGCGCCAGCAGCTTTCTGCCGGGGACTAGCGGGGGCACAGATACGCAGTATTTT.

This clone showed up just a few times. V and J are TRBV30 and TRBJ1-2; D unclear. Deletions cut 2 bases from V and 2 bases from J, with 9 bases between. The CDR3 runs 13 residues. Looked up from germline, CDR1 is GTSNPN and CDR2 is SVGIG (reference sequence). CDR3 residues: CAWSLDWNYGYTF. In nucleotides, the CDR3 is TGTGCCTGGAGTCTCGACTGGAACTATGGCTACACCTTC.

The count of this clone is one. The chain uses TRBV28 and TRBJ2-1; the D gene is possibly TRBD2 (6 bases). Germline CDR1 and CDR2: MDHEN and SYDVKM. The CDR3 totals 14 residues. V was shortened by 6 bases and J by 8 bases, with 17 bases between the two germline ends. The CDR3 DNA follows: TGTGCCAGCAGCCCCCCCTCCCCGGGAGATGAGCAGTTCTTC. Translated, it gives CASSPPSPGDEQFF.

J is TRBJ2-6 and V is TRBV30, with no clear D. Germline lookup yields CDR1 GTSNPN and CDR2 SVGIG (reference sequence). The CDR3 runs 13 residues. V dropped 3 bases and J dropped 1 base, with 4 bases sitting between them. CDR3 residues: CAWRSSGANVLTF. CDR3 nucleotides: TGTGCCTGGAGGTCTTCTGGGGCCAACGTCCTGACTTTC.

This clone was picked up one time. The chain combines TRBV4-3 with TRBJ2-5; D might be TRBD1 (5 bases). The CDR3 is 13 residues long. The ends were cut back, 0 bases at V and 7 bases at J, with 9 bases in the middle. CDR1 is LGHNA, CDR2 YSLEER, per germline. The CDR3 region has the DNA TGCGCCAGCAGCCAAGAGAACAGGATGACCCAGTACTTC. Translated, it gives CASSQENRMTQYF.

The rearrangement uses TRBV6-6 and TRBJ1-4, with 7 bases aligning to TRBD1. CDR3 length: 13 amino acids. The germline CDR1 and CDR2 sequences are MNHNY and SVGAGI (reference sequence). Trimming took 7 bases from V and 5 from J; bases not matched to a gene: 4. CDR3 bases: TGTGCCAGCACCGACAGGGACAATGAAAAACTGTTTTTT. Amino acid sequence: CASTDRDNEKLFF.

V usage is TRBV11-2 and J usage is TRBJ2-1; D is uncertain. V was trimmed by 5 bases and J by 6 bases, leaving 5 bases between them. The CDR3 spans 11 residues. The germline V gene has CDR1 SGHAT and CDR2 FQNNGV. The CDR3 loop is CASSPSNEQFF. CDR3 bases: TGTGCCAGCAGCCCGTCCAATGAGCAGTTCTTC.

The V gene is TRBV5-6, the J gene TRBJ1-5, with D unclear. This CDR3 comprises 12 residues. The germline V gene has CDR1 SGHDT and CDR2 YYEEEE. Between the trimmed V and J ends, which lost 4 bases and 6 bases, there was a span of 8 bases. CDR3 nucleotide sequence: TGTGCCAGCAGCGGAGGCGGTCAGCCCCAGCATTTT. Amino acids: CASSGGGQPQHF.

This rearrangement joins TRBV21-1 to TRBJ1-2. TRBV21-1 constitutes a pseudogene. There are 12 residues in the CDR3. CDR3 in amino acids: CASSKDGRGYTF. CDR3 bases: TGTGCCAGCAGCAAAGACGGTCGTGGCTACACCTTC.

The gene calls are TRBV12-5 and TRBJ2-3; TRBD2 matches 8 bases. The CDR3 is 15 amino acids. With V trimmed by 6 bases and J by 5 bases, 10 bases remained unmatched. CDR1 is LGHNT and CDR2 is FRNRAP in the germline V gene. The DNA for the CDR3 is TGTGCTAGTGGGGCGGGGGGCAATTATTTAGATACGCAGTATTTT. This sequence encodes CASGAGGNYLDTQYF.

The chain carries TRBV5-6 and TRBJ2-5; the match to TRBD1 covers 7 bases. The J call may not be correct, given that the DNA end is closer to TRBJ2-7. Germline V gene data show CDR1 as SGHDT and CDR2 as YYEEEE. This CDR3 comprises 16 residues. Here the CDR3 DNA reads TGTGCCAGCAGCGTACTACAGGGGCGAACGTCCTACGAGCAGTACTTC. Translating it yields CASSVLQGRTSYEQYF.

This clone was found once. The rearrangement uses TRBV5-5 and TRBJ2-5, with TRBD2 identical over 7 bases. The V and J ends lost 0 bases and 4 bases, in that order; junction bases with no gene match: 9. The CDR3 is 16 amino acids. CDR1 is SGHKS and CDR2 is YYEKEE in the germline V gene (reference sequence). In DNA, the CDR3 is TGTGCCAGCAGCTTGGCGGGAGGCGGGGTGGGAGAGACCCAGTACTTC. Translating gives CASSLAGGGVGETQYF.

The CDR3 spells CASSRAGGTYEQYF. The CDR3 DNA sequence: TGTGCCAGCAGTCGAGCGGGGGGGACCTACGAGCAGTACTTC. The chain is built from TRBV6-5 and TRBJ2-7; 10 bases fit TRBD2. The V and J ends lost 5 bases and 2 bases, in that order; junction bases with no gene match: 3. This CDR3 has 14 amino acids. CDR1 is MNHEY, CDR2 SVGAGI, per germline.

This chain links TRBV4-3 with TRBJ2-1; TRBD1 agrees at 7 bases. Germline V lookup: CDR1 LGHNA, CDR2 YSLEER. V trimming: 0 bases; J trimming: 10 bases; junction bases outside the gene matches: 6. The CDR3 spans 14 residues. The CDR3 nucleotides read TGCGCCAGCAGCCAAGATCTGGGACAGAGGGAGCAGTTCTTC. It translates to CASSQDLGQREQFF.

The J gene is TRBJ2-1, the V gene TRBV7-3, with a tentative D call TRBD1 (6 bases). This CDR3 is 13 amino acids long. V gave up 5 bases and J gave up 8 bases, with 13 bases separating them. CDR1 is SGHTA and CDR2 is FQGTGA in the germline V gene. CDR3 sequence: CASSAPGVDEQFF. The CDR3 DNA reads TGTGCCAGCAGCGCCCCAGGGGTGGATGAGCAGTTCTTC.

This clone was counted once. V is TRBV7-9 and J is TRBJ1-2; perhaps TRBD1 as D (6 bases). CDR3 size: 14 residues. CDR1 and CDR2 (germline): SEHNR, FQNEAQ (reference sequence). Trimming cost V 5 bases and J 8 bases, with 18 bases left between them. The CDR3, as DNA: TGTGCCAGCAGCCCCAGGGGCAGGCCGGGGGGCTACACCTTC. Its translation: CASSPRGRPGGYTF.

CDR3 amino acids: CASSPTSGSSYEQYF. The CDR3 DNA reads TGTGCCAGCAGCCCCACTAGCGGAAGCTCCTACGAGCAGTACTTC. This sequence joins TRBV5-4 and TRBJ2-7, with 8 bases matching TRBD2. This CDR3 is 15 amino acids long. V gave up 4 bases and J gave up 0 bases; unmatched junction bases: 6. Germline V CDR1 and CDR2: SGHNT, YYREEE (reference sequence).

The V call is TRBV6-1, the J call TRBJ2-1; a weak D match, TRBD1 (6 bases). The ends were cut back, 6 bases at V and 8 bases at J, with 14 bases in the middle. Germline V gene data show CDR1 as MNHNS and CDR2 as SASEGT. The CDR3 is 13 residues long. The CDR3 DNA reads as TGTGCCAGCAGATTACAGGGACGGGATGAGCAGTTCTTC. The encoded protein is CASRLQGRDEQFF.

This clone has a single count. The chain is built from TRBV11-2 and TRBJ1-3; no clear D. The CDR3 loop spans 13 amino acids. Trimming removed 5 bases from V and 4 bases from J, with 9 bases in between. The V gene's germline CDR1 is SGHAT and CDR2 FQNNGV. The CDR3 DNA follows: TGTGCCAGCAGCCACTCTGAGGGAAACACCATATATTTT. It specifies CASSHSEGNTIYF.

V is TRBV30 and J is TRBJ1-4; a weak D match, TRBD1 (6 bases). CDR3 length: 18 residues. Germline values: CDR1 GTSNPN, CDR2 SVGIG (reference sequence). Trimming took off 1 base at V and 5 bases at J, with 23 bases between the two ends. The DNA of the CDR3 is TGTGCCTGGAGTGCGTACCGGGACAATCTCCTCGGCAATGAAAAACTGTTTTTT. The encoded protein is CAWSAYRDNLLGNEKLFF.

This chain connects TRBV7-8 to TRBJ1-1, with TRBD1 matching over 7 bases. The CDR3 consists of 17 residues. Germline CDR1 reads SGHVS; CDR2 reads FQNEAQ. J gave up 5 bases and V 1 base, and 13 bases lay outside the gene matches. Here the CDR3 DNA reads TGTGCCAGCAGCTTAGGATTCCGACAGGGCCTGAGAACTGAAGCTTTCTTT. It specifies CASSLGFRQGLRTEAFF.

As concerns this clone: At the DNA level, this CDR3 is encoded by other sequences in the same sample as well. The rearrangement uses TRBV2 and TRBJ1-5; 7 nucleotides align to TRBD1. CDR1 is SNHLY and CDR2 is FYNNEI in the germline V gene. The CDR3 consists of 14 residues. Unmatched junction bases numbered 4, after V lost 7 bases and J lost 1 base. Here the CDR3 DNA reads TGTGCCAGCACTACGACAGGGAGCAATCAGCCCCAGCATTTT. Amino acids: CASTTTGSNQPQHF.